This T cell receptor beta chain appears in the sequencing data of a study of T cells in Graves' hyperthyroidism and ophthalmopathy (dated by TCRdb to the late 2010s). Context from the whole study: Peripheral blood samples were taken at the time of initial diagnosis, prior to any treatment. After blood sampling, hyperthyroidism patients were treated with methimazole at a starting dose of 30 mg daily, and ophthalmopathy patients were treated with high-dose intravenous methylprednisolone. In addition, the study compared T-cell repertoires in thyroid tissue and in blood from roughly 6 Graves' hyperthyroidism patients. For training and testing, the roughly 100 patients in the discovery cohort were randomly divided in a 7:3 ratio. The paper reports TCR Vbeta CDR3 sequencing of some 140 peripheral blood samples: under 45 ophthalmopathy, 70 to 85 hyperthyroidism and 17 progressor patients. Prospective prediction of ophthalmopathy was tested in an independent validation cohort of 18 to 20 hyperthyroidism patients and some 17 patients who later progressed to ophthalmopathy. To identify distinguishing TCR V-J signatures, a discovery cohort of roughly 100 patients was used, comprising some 43 with Graves' ophthalmopathy and under 60 with stable Graves' hyperthyroidism. The paper as a whole reports these results and caveats: A model built on a 13 V-J signature distinguished ophthalmopathy from stable hyperthyroidism, reaching 87.88% sensitivity and around 81% specificity in cross-validation and 80%/75% in testing. Most expanded thyroid clonotypes (frequency above 0.001) were also found in blood, which suggests that blood repertoires may mirror thyroid immune responses. Sample size was not statistically predetermined, and blinding of investigators to group allocation was not performed. In validation, progression to ophthalmopathy was predicted by the model with 70.59% sensitivity and 72% to 80% specificity, a median of about 6.8 months before onset.

On this clonotype itself: Its antigen specificity is not known. Per-base qualities were not stored, and no clone one base away is much larger.

Amplification of TCR beta CDR3 regions was carried out from RNA transcripts. The first round of RT-PCR for the TCR CDR3 was performed with the HTBI primer set and the Qiagen OneStep RT-PCR kit. Libraries were constructed in a second round of multiplex PCR, after which size selection and purification were carried out. Paired-end sequencing of the libraries was performed with 100 bp reads on an Illumina HiSeq2000. Per the original workflow: SOAPnuke was used to process the raw data, throwing out any read that contained adapters or uncalled bases, had a mean Phred below 15, or lacked an exact constant-primer or identifier match. COPE v1.2.5 was used to merge high-quality paired reads, and clonotypes were defined as unique nucleotide sequences. MiTCR v1.1 was used to align the clonotypes against IMGT TRBV, TRBD and TRBJ reference segments. The analysis included only V-J combinations with a frequency above 0.0001, which together covered around 99% of the repertoires. The TCS score was defined as the ratio of F50 (clonal expansion) to E x V (chaos), calculated using BLOSUM62-based TCRdist between CDR3 peptides within each V-J. Welch's t-statistics and random forest reduced 514 V-J features to roughly 13, which were used in a naive Bayes classifier (R e1071). The public sequencing data were trimmed at Q25 with fastp and processed into clonotypes with MiXCR by TCRdb, which kept only in-frame beta chains. Identical CDR3 proteins give one entry, which carries the most common genes and DNA. Clone size and V and J calls follow TCRdb, not the original study. Across this sample there are more than 600,000 distinct CDR3 sequences, with around 15% seen only once. Jointly, the top ten make up around 8% of the sample.

From the cysteine through the phenylalanine, the CDR3 covers 14 amino acids. The kept DNA is CDR3 alone, 42 bases in frame from the first base. The V and J ends are trimmed by 5 bases and 0 bases, leaving 9 bases between them. Sequences SGHRS (CDR1) and YFSETQ (CDR2) are obtained from the germline V gene. Stable Graves' hyperthyroidism was defined as the absence of progression to ophthalmopathy over 18 months of follow-up. The hyperthyroidism patients were between 18 and 65 years old and newly diagnosed, with a disease duration of less than 2 months. Any patient with an uncontrolled infection, another autoimmune disease, pregnancy or lactation was excluded. Diagnoses were established on the basis of clinical symptoms, serum thyroxine and TRAb, thyroid ultrasound, and orbital computed tomography. Ficoll-Paque density gradient centrifugation was used to isolate PBMCs from around 10 ml of fresh peripheral blood. Total RNA was extracted using Trizol reagent, and RNA quality was assessed on an Agilent 2100 Bioanalyzer.

The receptor was derived from a man aged 18 to 29 with Graves' hyperthyroidism. Sequencing was carried out using blood. The sequence links TRBV5-1 to TRBJ2-1; no D gene can be assigned with confidence. In nucleotide form, the sequence is TGCGCCAGCAGACCGCAGAGCTCCTACAATGAGCAGTTCTTC. The resulting protein is CASRPQSSYNEQFF. Full variable domain (CDR3 extended with the reference TRBV5-1 and TRBJ2-1 proteins): KAGVTQTPRYLIKTRGQQVTLSCSPISGHRSVSWYQQTPGQGLQFLFEYFSETQRNKGNFPGRFSGRQFSNSRSEMNVSTLELGDSALYLCASRPQSSYNEQFFGPGTRLTVL.